Following are 5 T cell receptor beta chains from one sample sequenced in a study. One entry per CDR3 protein, called by TCRdb with MiXCR from the 5' RACE reads. The table lists around 57,000 distinct CDR3 sequences, 25% to 30% of them singletons, with 3% to 3.5% in the top ten. The sample was tumor-infiltrating memory CD4+ T cells sorted from the breast tumor. The subset was: memory CD4+ T cells, CD4+CD45RO+CD25-. The receptors shown here come from a female donor with breast cancer.

In its sample, this clonotype was seen a few times. V usage is TRBV12-3 or TRBV12-4 and J usage is TRBJ2-3, with 8 bases that match TRBD2. The ends lost 3 bases at V and 1 base at J; junction bases unmatched: 6. This CDR3 has 16 residues. The CDR3 sequence: CASSFGRGARTDTQYF. The CDR3 nucleotides are TGTGCCAGCAGTTTCGGGCGGGGGGCTCGCACAGATACGCAGTATTTT.

The rearrangement links TRBV7-2 to TRBJ2-2; D is unresolved. Germline V lookup: CDR1 SGHTA, CDR2 FQGNSA. Deletions cut 1 base from V and 7 bases from J, with 13 bases between. This CDR3 contains 15 residues. The CDR3 coding sequence is TGTGCCAGCAGCTTAGAGGGCCCCCAGATCGGGGAGCTGTTTTTT. Protein product: CASSLEGPQIGELFF.

This clonotype was picked up a small number of times. This rearrangement joins TRBV6-5 to TRBJ2-5; unclear D gene. The CDR3 covers 14 residues. Trimming left V 6 bases short and J 4 bases short, with 15 bases between. CDR1 and CDR2 from the germline V gene are MNHEY and SVGAGI. The CDR3 here is CASSPAVARETQYF. The CDR3 DNA is TGTGCCAGCAGCCCGGCGGTAGCCCGAGAGACCCAGTACTTC.

J is TRBJ2-2 and V is TRBV30, with 9 positions matching TRBD2. J was trimmed by 7 bases and V by 4 bases; bases with no gene match: 7. The germline CDR1 and CDR2 sequences are GTSNPN and SVGIG (reference sequence). This CDR3 region has 14 residues. The CDR3 protein is CAWKGTSFFGELFF. In DNA form, the CDR3 reads TGTGCCTGGAAGGGGACTAGCTTCTTCGGGGAGCTGTTTTTT. Using reference TRBV30 and TRBJ2-2 for the parts outside the CDR3, the full variable domain is SQTIHQWPATLVQPVGSPLSLECTVEGTSNPNLYWYRQAAGRGLQLLFYSVGIGQISSEVPQNLSASRPQDRQFILSSKKLLLSDSGFYLCAWKGTSFFGELFFGEGSRLTVL.

This chain connects TRBV6-1 to TRBJ2-7; TRBD1 might be the D (5 bases). CDR1 and CDR2 (germline): MNHNS, SASEGT. CDR3 length equals 14 residues. Trimming removed 4 bases from V and 4 bases from J, with 14 bases in between. CDR3 DNA: TGTGCCAGCAGTGCCGAAAAGGGGCCATACGAGCAGTACTTC. Amino acids: CASSAEKGPYEQYF.